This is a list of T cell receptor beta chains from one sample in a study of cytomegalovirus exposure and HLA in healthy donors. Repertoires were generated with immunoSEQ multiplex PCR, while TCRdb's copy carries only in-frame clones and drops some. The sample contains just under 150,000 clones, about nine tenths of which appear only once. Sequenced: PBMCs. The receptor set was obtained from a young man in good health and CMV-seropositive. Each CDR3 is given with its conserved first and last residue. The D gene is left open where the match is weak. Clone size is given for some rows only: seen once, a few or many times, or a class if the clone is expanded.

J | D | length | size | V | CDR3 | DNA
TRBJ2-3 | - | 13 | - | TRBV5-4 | CASSHRDPDTQYF | TGTGCCAGCAGCCACAGGGATCCAGATACGCAGTATTTT
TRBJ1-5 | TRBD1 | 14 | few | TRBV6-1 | CASRGQGSNQPQHF | TGTGCCAGCAGAGGACAGGGGTCCAATCAGCCCCAGCATTTT
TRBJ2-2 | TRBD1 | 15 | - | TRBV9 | CASSVEGGKAGELFF | TGTGCCAGCAGCGTAGAAGGGGGCAAGGCCGGGGAGCTGTTTTTT
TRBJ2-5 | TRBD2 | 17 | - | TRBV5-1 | CASSLRTSGRLQETQYF | TGCGCCAGCAGCTTGAGGACTAGCGGGAGGCTACAAGAGACCCAGTACTTC
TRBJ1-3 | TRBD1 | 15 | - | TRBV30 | CAWSAGQGAGNTIYF | TGTGCCTGGAGCGCGGGACAGGGCGCGGGAAACACCATATATTTT
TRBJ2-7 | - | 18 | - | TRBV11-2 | CASSLDLSKFDSSYEQYF | TGTGCCAGCAGCTTAGATCTTTCGAAATTCGATAGCTCCTACGAGCAGTACTTC
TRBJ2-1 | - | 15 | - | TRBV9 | CASSVAGSDYNEQFF | TGTGCCAGCAGCGTAGCAGGTTCTGACTACAATGAGCAGTTCTTC
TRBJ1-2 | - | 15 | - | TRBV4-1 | CASSQDLTGWDGYTF | TGCGCCAGCAGCCAAGATCTTACAGGGTGGGACGGCTACACCTTC
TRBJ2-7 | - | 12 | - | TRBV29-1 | CSALDRTREQYF | TGCAGCGCTTTAGACAGGACCAGGGAGCAGTACTTC
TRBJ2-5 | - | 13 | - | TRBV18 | CASSPTVQETQYF | TGTGCCAGCTCACCGACAGTTCAAGAGACCCAGTACTTC
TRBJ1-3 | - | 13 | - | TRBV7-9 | CASSLHEENTIYF | TGTGCCAGCAGCTTACACGAGGAAAACACCATATATTTT
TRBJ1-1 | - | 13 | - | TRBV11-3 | CASSLTENTEAFF | TGTGCCAGCAGCCTAACAGAGAACACTGAAGCTTTCTTT
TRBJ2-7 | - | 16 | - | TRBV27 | CASSLFGRTRSYEQYF | TGTGCCAGCAGTTTATTCGGCCGCACTAGATCCTACGAGCAGTACTTC
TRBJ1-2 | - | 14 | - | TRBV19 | CASKEGVLAGGYTF | TGTGCCAGTAAGGAGGGAGTCCTAGCGGGGGGCTACACCTTC
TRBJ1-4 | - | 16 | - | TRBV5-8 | CASSLVFGEVDEKLFF | TGTGCCAGCAGCTTGGTATTCGGGGAAGTCGATGAAAAACTGTTTTTT
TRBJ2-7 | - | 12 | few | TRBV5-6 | CASSLSTYEQYF | TGTGCCAGCAGCTTGTCCACCTACGAGCAGTACTTC
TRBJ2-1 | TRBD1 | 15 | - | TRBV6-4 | CASSLDRALYNEQFF | TGTGCCAGCAGCCTAGACAGGGCGCTCTACAATGAGCAGTTCTTC
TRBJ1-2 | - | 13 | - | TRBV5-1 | CASSLNGKDGYTF | TGCGCCAGCAGCTTGAACGGGAAGGATGGCTACACCTTC
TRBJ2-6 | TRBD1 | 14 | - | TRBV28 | CASSNPGQHDVLTF | TGTGCCAGCAGTAACCCGGGACAGCACGACGTCCTGACTTTC
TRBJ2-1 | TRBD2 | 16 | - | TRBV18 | CASSTSSGGIFDEQFF | TGTGCCAGCTCGACCTCTAGCGGGGGAATTTTCGATGAGCAGTTCTTC
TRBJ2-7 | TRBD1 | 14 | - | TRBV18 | CASSTGTGENEQYF | TGTGCCAGCTCAACCGGGACAGGGGAAAACGAGCAGTACTTC
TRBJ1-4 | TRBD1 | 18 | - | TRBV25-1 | CASSEPGTANPTNEKLFF | TGTGCCAGCAGTGAACCCGGGACAGCCAATCCAACTAATGAAAAACTGTTTTTT